A selection of T cell receptor beta chains follows, all from one sample in a study of blood T cell repertoires in COVID-19. Sequencing used immunoSEQ multiplex PCR; TCRdb keeps in-frame clones, though not all of them. The sample holds approximately 70,000 clones, 70% to 85% seen once. The sample consisted of peripheral blood. These receptors originate from a woman aged 50 to 65 with acute or convalescent COVID-19. The CDR3 runs from the conserved cysteine through the conserved F or W. A D gene is named only where the DNA matches it firmly. Expanded clones are given a class, and other clones once, few, many or no size at all.

CDR3aa: CASSLNLWGGSYEQYF
CDR3nt: TGTGCCAGCAGCTTAAATCTGTGGGGCGGGAGCTACGAGCAGTACTTC
j_gene: TRBJ2-7
d_gene: TRBD2
abundance: -
v_gene: TRBV7-2

CDR3aa: CAWSSGRGTQYF
CDR3nt: TGTGCCTGGAGTAGTGGGCGGGGTACGCAGTATTTT
j_gene: TRBJ2-3
d_gene: -
abundance: -
v_gene: TRBV30

CDR3aa: CASRAGQGYGYTF
CDR3nt: TGTGCCAGCAGGGCGGGACAGGGGTATGGCTACACCTTC
j_gene: TRBJ1-2
d_gene: TRBD1
abundance: -
v_gene: TRBV9

CDR3aa: CASSTTGQGFQPQHF
CDR3nt: TGTGCCAGTAGTACCACGGGACAGGGGTTTCAGCCCCAGCATTTT
j_gene: TRBJ1-5
d_gene: TRBD1
abundance: -
v_gene: TRBV19

CDR3aa: CASSRTGYQPQHF
CDR3nt: TGTGCCAGCAGCCGGACAGGTTACCAGCCCCAGCATTTT
j_gene: TRBJ1-5
d_gene: TRBD1
abundance: -
v_gene: TRBV5-6

CDR3aa: CASSSQGRTEAFF
CDR3nt: TGTGCCAGCAGCTCCCAGGGGAGAACTGAAGCTTTCTTT
j_gene: TRBJ1-1
d_gene: -
abundance: once
v_gene: TRBV13

CDR3aa: CASSLSQGTNEKLFF
CDR3nt: TGTGCCAGCAGCTTAAGTCAGGGGACTAATGAAAAACTGTTTTTT
j_gene: TRBJ1-4
d_gene: -
abundance: -
v_gene: TRBV7-9

CDR3aa: CASSPGQGAYEQYF
CDR3nt: TGTGCCAGCAGTCCGGGACAGGGGGCCTACGAGCAGTACTTC
j_gene: TRBJ2-7
d_gene: TRBD1
abundance: -
v_gene: TRBV2

CDR3aa: CASSLFEGTGCNF
CDR3nt: TGTGCCAGCAGTTTATTCGAAGGGACAGGGTGTAACTTC
j_gene: TRBJ2-7
d_gene: TRBD1
abundance: -
v_gene: TRBV28

CDR3aa: CASSPEAAGTGAYEQYF
CDR3nt: TGTGCCAGCTCACCGGAAGCCGCCGGGACTGGCGCCTACGAGCAGTACTTC
j_gene: TRBJ2-7
d_gene: -
abundance: -
v_gene: TRBV18

CDR3aa: CAWSPNARYNEKLFF
CDR3nt: TGTGCCTGGAGCCCTAATGCGCGATATAATGAAAAACTGTTTTTT
j_gene: TRBJ1-4
d_gene: -
abundance: -
v_gene: TRBV30

CDR3aa: CASSYSIFGREGDNEQFF
CDR3nt: TGTGCCAGCAGTTACTCGATATTCGGGCGGGAAGGGGACAATGAGCAGTTCTTC
j_gene: TRBJ2-1
d_gene: -
abundance: -
v_gene: TRBV6-2/TRBV6-3

CDR3aa: CASSPGQPNTEAFF
CDR3nt: TGTGCCAGCAGTCCTGGACAGCCGAACACTGAAGCTTTCTTT
j_gene: TRBJ1-1
d_gene: -
abundance: -
v_gene: TRBV5-8

CDR3aa: CSGTVTAIQNTEAFF
CDR3nt: TGCAGCGGGACGGTGACAGCAATTCAGAACACTGAAGCTTTCTTT
j_gene: TRBJ1-1
d_gene: -
abundance: few
v_gene: TRBV29-1

CDR3aa: CASSLRTGGYNEQFF
CDR3nt: TGTGCCAGCAGCTTGCGGACAGGGGGTTACAATGAGCAGTTCTTC
j_gene: TRBJ2-1
d_gene: TRBD1
abundance: -
v_gene: TRBV7-9

CDR3aa: CASSPTLFSPAFF
CDR3nt: TGTGCCAGCAGCCCTACCCTATTCTCCCCAGCTTTCTTT
j_gene: TRBJ1-1
d_gene: -
abundance: -
v_gene: TRBV9

CDR3aa: CASTGAFGEKLFF
CDR3nt: TGTGCCAGTACAGGGGCTTTCGGTGAAAAACTGTTTTTT
j_gene: TRBJ1-4
d_gene: -
abundance: few
v_gene: TRBV19

CDR3aa: CASSSGLAGITGELFF
CDR3nt: TGTGCCAGCAGCTCCGGACTAGCGGGAATCACCGGGGAGCTGTTTTTT
j_gene: TRBJ2-2
d_gene: TRBD2
abundance: -
v_gene: TRBV7-3

CDR3aa: CASSLNIGGEQYF
CDR3nt: TGTGCCAGCAGCTTAAATATAGGAGGAGAGCAGTACTTC
j_gene: TRBJ2-7
d_gene: -
abundance: -
v_gene: TRBV7-2

CDR3aa: CASSMTDSYNEQFF
CDR3nt: TGTGCCAGCAGTATGACAGACTCCTACAATGAGCAGTTCTTC
j_gene: TRBJ2-1
d_gene: -
abundance: -
v_gene: TRBV2

CDR3aa: CASSYDRTYEQYF
CDR3nt: TGTGCCAGCAGCTACGACAGGACCTACGAGCAGTACTTC
j_gene: TRBJ2-7
d_gene: -
abundance: few
v_gene: TRBV5-6

CDR3aa: CASGSWAYGYTF
CDR3nt: TGTGCCAGCGGTTCGTGGGCCTATGGCTACACCTTC
j_gene: TRBJ1-2
d_gene: -
abundance: -
v_gene: TRBV6-5

CDR3aa: CASSFGRGLTFSGNTIYF
CDR3nt: TGTGCCAGCAGTTTCGGCAGGGGATTGACTTTCTCTGGAAACACCATATATTTT
j_gene: TRBJ1-3
d_gene: -
abundance: few
v_gene: TRBV28

CDR3aa: CASTTLAGSYNEQFF
CDR3nt: TGTGCCAGCACCACGCTAGCGGGTAGCTACAATGAGCAGTTCTTC
j_gene: TRBJ2-1
d_gene: TRBD2
abundance: -
v_gene: TRBV28

CDR3aa: CASSGQVGDTQYF
CDR3nt: TGCGCCAGCAGTGGGCAGGTTGGGGATACGCAGTATTTT
j_gene: TRBJ2-3
d_gene: -
abundance: -
v_gene: TRBV10-1

CDR3aa: CASSDGDRGLINEKLFF
CDR3nt: TGTGCCAGCAGCGACGGGGACAGGGGGCTAATTAATGAAAAACTGTTTTTT
j_gene: TRBJ1-4
d_gene: TRBD1
abundance: few
v_gene: TRBV9

CDR3aa: CASSRRPTSGGNTDTQYF
CDR3nt: TGTGCCAGCAGCCGAAGACCGACTAGCGGGGGAAACACAGATACGCAGTATTTT
j_gene: TRBJ2-3
d_gene: TRBD2
abundance: -
v_gene: TRBV6-4

CDR3aa: CASSFTGNSNTEAFF
CDR3nt: TGTGCCAGCAGCTTCACAGGGAATTCGAACACTGAAGCTTTCTTT
j_gene: TRBJ1-1
d_gene: -
abundance: -
v_gene: TRBV11-2

CDR3aa: CASSSQGGHTEAFF
CDR3nt: TGTGCCAGCAGCTCGCAAGGGGGCCACACTGAAGCTTTCTTT
j_gene: TRBJ1-1
d_gene: TRBD1
abundance: -
v_gene: TRBV7-2

CDR3aa: CASSLGSSSYNEQFF
CDR3nt: TGTGCCAGCAGCTTAGGGTCTTCTAGCTACAATGAGCAGTTCTTC
j_gene: TRBJ2-1
d_gene: -
abundance: few
v_gene: TRBV7-2

CDR3aa: CASSRTSGTSTGELFF
CDR3nt: TGTGCCAGCAGCCGCACTAGCGGGACCTCCACCGGGGAGCTGTTTTTT
j_gene: TRBJ2-2
d_gene: TRBD2
abundance: -
v_gene: TRBV5-6

CDR3aa: CASSLDFNEQFF
CDR3nt: TGTGCCAGCAGTTTAGACTTCAATGAGCAGTTCTTC
j_gene: TRBJ2-1
d_gene: -
abundance: -
v_gene: TRBV7-9

CDR3aa: CASSFRFLGGTDTQYF
CDR3nt: TGTGCCAGCAGCTTTCGGTTTCTGGGAGGCACAGATACGCAGTATTTT
j_gene: TRBJ2-3
d_gene: -
abundance: -
v_gene: TRBV7-2

CDR3aa: CASREQANTEAFF
CDR3nt: TGTGCCAGCAGGGAACAGGCGAACACTGAAGCTTTCTTT
j_gene: TRBJ1-1
d_gene: -
abundance: -
v_gene: TRBV5-4

CDR3aa: CASMRQGLYEQYF
CDR3nt: TGTGCCAGCATGAGACAGGGATTGTACGAGCAGTACTTC
j_gene: TRBJ2-7
d_gene: TRBD1
abundance: -
v_gene: TRBV6-1

CDR3aa: CSVTGAAGELFF
CDR3nt: TGCAGCGTCACCGGAGCAGCCGGGGAGCTGTTTTTT
j_gene: TRBJ2-2
d_gene: -
abundance: -
v_gene: TRBV29-1

CDR3aa: CSVVGRVQETQYF
CDR3nt: TGCAGCGTTGTAGGGAGGGTCCAAGAGACCCAGTACTTC
j_gene: TRBJ2-5
d_gene: TRBD2
abundance: -
v_gene: TRBV29-1

CDR3aa: CASSPSAREGEQFF
CDR3nt: TGTGCCAGCTCACCATCGGCGAGGGAGGGTGAGCAGTTCTTC
j_gene: TRBJ2-1
d_gene: TRBD2
abundance: -
v_gene: TRBV18

CDR3aa: CASSPERGYFGYTF
CDR3nt: TGTGCCAGCAGCCCCGAGCGGGGGTATTTTGGCTACACCTTC
j_gene: TRBJ1-2
d_gene: -
abundance: -
v_gene: TRBV5-5

CDR3aa: CARGTAYEQYF
CDR3nt: TGTGCCAGAGGGACAGCCTACGAGCAGTACTTC
j_gene: TRBJ2-7
d_gene: TRBD1
abundance: -
v_gene: TRBV2

CDR3aa: CASSEGHVNQPQHF
CDR3nt: TGTGCCAGCAGTGAGGGACACGTAAATCAGCCCCAGCATTTT
j_gene: TRBJ1-5
d_gene: -
abundance: -
v_gene: TRBV2